Shown below are 27 T cell receptor beta chains from a single sample sequenced in a study of OX40 agonist ivuxolimab in advanced cancers. The data were produced by immunoSEQ multiplex PCR, yet TCRdb's version contains in-frame clones alone and is incomplete. The sample yields more than 50,000 clones, approximately 90% seen once. Sample: CD4+ or CD8+ T cells sorted from blood, taken in a trial of the OX40 agonist ivuxolimab. These receptors were obtained from an adult with an advanced solid tumor such as melanoma, head and neck, liver or kidney cancer.

The chain is built from TRBV9 and TRBJ2-1; 13 bases align to TRBD2. Germline CDR1 is SGDLS and CDR2 is YYNGEE. This CDR3 spans 17 amino acids. Germline trimming cut 4 bases from V and 8 bases from J; bases unmatched to any gene: 12. CDR3 sequence reads: CASSLDLGLAGRDEQFF. The CDR3 DNA reads as TGTGCCAGCAGCTTAGATTTGGGACTAGCGGGAAGGGATGAGCAGTTCTTC.

V gene TRBV18 combines with J gene TRBJ2-2; TRBD2 matches at 12 bases. The germline V gene encodes CDR1 KGHSH and CDR2 LQKENI. J lost 5 bases, V lost 6 bases, and 7 bases had no gene match. This CDR3 comprises 16 residues. CDR3 nucleotide sequence: TGTGCCAGCTCCTATGGACTAGCGGGAAATACCGGGGAGCTGTTTTTT. The encoded protein is CASSYGLAGNTGELFF.

This clone was seen only once. CDR3 residues: CSVETGGYGYTF. As DNA, the CDR3 is TGCAGCGTGGAAACAGGGGGCTATGGCTACACCTTC. V is TRBV29-1 and J is TRBJ1-2; 8 positions match TRBD1. Germline loops: CDR1 SQVTM, CDR2 ANQGSEA. The ends lost 6 bases at V and 4 bases at J; junction bases unmatched: 4. The length of the CDR3 is 12 residues.

The chain employs TRBV6-1 and TRBJ2-2, with a tentative D call TRBD1 (5 bases). Germline-derived CDR1 and CDR2 are MNHNS and SASEGT. This CDR3 comprises 18 residues. V lost 4 bases to trimming and J lost 0 bases, with 18 bases between them. CDR3 amino acids: CASSAKSQVRANTGELFF. The CDR3 DNA reads TGTGCCAGCAGTGCCAAGTCACAGGTCCGAGCGAACACCGGGGAGCTGTTTTTT.

The table lists this clone with a count of one. The chain recombines TRBV18 with TRBJ2-5; D might be TRBD1 (5 bases). The CDR3 is 14 residues long. Germline V lookup: CDR1 KGHSH, CDR2 LQKENI. V was clipped by 6 bases and J by 5 bases, with 16 bases between them. CDR3 DNA: TGTGCCAGCTCCCAACTTGGGGCTGGGGAGACCCAGTACTTC. Protein sequence: CASSQLGAGETQYF.

This chain connects TRBV5-5 to TRBJ2-1; TRBD1 or TRBD2 may be the D gene (5 bases each). This CDR3 spans 13 amino acids. V lost 3 bases, J lost 12 bases, and 16 bases lay in between. Germline CDR1 and CDR2: SGHKS and YYEKEE (reference sequence). In DNA, the CDR3 is TGTGCCAGCAGCTCCGGGGCGGTCGCTGTGCAGTTCTTC. Protein product: CASSSGAVAVQFF.

V is TRBV2 and J is TRBJ1-4; maybe TRBD1 (6 bases). Trimming removed 8 bases at V and 8 bases at J, with 12 bases between. Germline loops: CDR1 SNHLY, CDR2 FYNNEI. CDR3 length equals 12 residues. CDR3: CASDLQGEKLFF. The CDR3 DNA reads as TGTGCCAGCGACCTGCAGGGGGAAAAACTGTTTTTT.

The V gene is TRBV30, the J gene TRBJ1-3, with unresolved D. Germline V gives CDR1 GTSNPN, CDR2 SVGIG (reference sequence). Between the trimmed V and J ends, which lost 3 bases and 3 bases, there was a span of 15 bases. This CDR3 contains 15 residues. The CDR3 DNA reads as TGTGCCTGGAGAGCCCCTCTAGGACGTGGAAACACCATATATTTT. As protein: CAWRAPLGRGNTIYF.

The chain couples TRBV18 to TRBJ1-1, with D possibly being TRBD1 (5 bases). Per germline, CDR1 KGHSH and CDR2 LQKENI. This CDR3 comprises 15 residues. The V end lost 2 bases, the J end lost 5 bases, and 15 bases lay between the germline ends. Here the CDR3 DNA reads TGTGCCAGCTCACCAGGCGAGGGGATCGGGACTGAAGCTTTCTTT. Translated: CASSPGEGIGTEAFF. Full variable domain (missing parts from reference TRBV18 and TRBJ1-1): NAGVMQNPRHLVRRRGQEARLRCSPMKGHSHVYWYRQLPEEGLKFMVYLQKENIIDESGMPKERFSAEFPKEGPSILRIQQVVRGDSAAYFCASSPGEGIGTEAFFGQGTRLTVV.

This chain joins TRBV7-9 and TRBJ2-2; D is uncertain. The CDR3 has 15 amino acids. V was cut by 1 base and J by 3 bases, with 9 bases left in between. CDR1 and CDR2 (germline): SEHNR, FQNEAQ (reference sequence). As DNA, the CDR3 is TGTGCCAGCAGCTTAGGGTCAAGCGACACCGGGGAGCTGTTTTTT. It is translated as CASSLGSSDTGELFF.

V usage is TRBV18 and J usage is TRBJ2-7, with a weak D call TRBD2 (6 bases). The CDR3 is 15 amino acids. Germline CDR1 is KGHSH and CDR2 is LQKENI. Trimming removed 3 bases at V and 2 bases at J, with 14 bases between. The CDR3 DNA reads as TGTGCCAGCTCACCGAACCGGGAGCTACCCTACGAGCAGTACTTC. Translation gives CASSPNRELPYEQYF. Full variable domain (remainder filled in from reference TRBV18 and TRBJ2-7): NAGVMQNPRHLVRRRGQEARLRCSPMKGHSHVYWYRQLPEEGLKFMVYLQKENIIDESGMPKERFSAEFPKEGPSILRIQQVVRGDSAAYFCASSPNRELPYEQYFGPGTRLTVT.

This clone has just one count. V gene TRBV20-1 combines with J gene TRBJ2-7; no clear D gene. This CDR3 region has 10 residues. V was cut by 5 bases and J by 2 bases, with 4 bases left in between. CDR1 is DFQATT, CDR2 SNEGSKA, per germline (reference sequence). CDR3 loop: CSALTYEQYF. For the CDR3, the DNA is TGCAGTGCTCTAACCTACGAGCAGTACTTC.

This chain joins TRBV28 and TRBJ1-5; D remains unclear. Trimming stripped 7 bases from V and 4 bases from J, with 8 bases between. This CDR3 contains 12 residues. Germline-derived CDR1 and CDR2 are MDHEN and SYDVKM. The CDR3 loop reads CASNTANQPQHF. The DNA of the CDR3 is TGTGCCAGCAACACAGCAAATCAGCCCCAGCATTTT.

The V gene is TRBV7-2, the J gene TRBJ1-5; 12 bases are a match to TRBD1. Germline-derived CDR1 and CDR2 are SGHTA and FQGNSA. V shed 0 bases and J 6 bases; nucleotides not matched to a gene: 3. The CDR3 sequence is 16 residues long. This CDR3 reads CASSLAGTGGRQPQHF. For the CDR3, the DNA is TGTGCCAGCAGCTTAGCCGGGACAGGGGGCCGTCAGCCCCAGCATTTT.

The chain is built from TRBV7-9 and TRBJ2-3; 9 bases match TRBD2. The junction had 6 bases not matched to a gene; V was cut back by 1 base and J by 7 bases. This CDR3 is 15 amino acids long. Germline lookup yields CDR1 SEHNR and CDR2 FQNEAQ (reference sequence). The CDR3 loop reads CASSLEGGRAHTQYF. The CDR3, as DNA: TGTGCCAGCAGCTTAGAAGGCGGGAGGGCACATACGCAGTATTTT.

The V call is TRBV18, the J call TRBJ1-3; 10 nucleotides match TRBD1. J gave up 2 bases and V 2 bases, and 0 bases lay outside the gene matches. Germline V gives CDR1 KGHSH, CDR2 LQKENI. CDR3 length equals 15 residues. This CDR3 reads CASSPGQGAGNTIYF. The CDR3 coding sequence is TGTGCCAGCTCACCAGGACAGGGGGCTGGAAACACCATATATTTT. The full variable domain, completed using reference TRBV18 and TRBJ1-3, is NAGVMQNPRHLVRRRGQEARLRCSPMKGHSHVYWYRQLPEEGLKFMVYLQKENIIDESGMPKERFSAEFPKEGPSILRIQQVVRGDSAAYFCASSPGQGAGNTIYFGEGSWLTVV.

The chain has TRBV9 and TRBJ2-3; 10 nucleotides match TRBD2. This CDR3 region has 16 residues. Looked up from germline, CDR1 is SGDLS and CDR2 is YYNGEE. J gave up 4 bases and V 0 bases, and 5 bases lay outside the gene matches. The CDR3 coding sequence is TGTGCCAGCAGCGTAGGGTCTAGCGGGAGCGCAGATACGCAGTATTTT. This codes for CASSVGSSGSADTQYF. The variable domain in full, completed from reference TRBV9 and TRBJ2-3, reads DSGVTQTPKHLITATGQRVTLRCSPRSGDLSVYWYQQSLDQGLQFLIQYYNGEERAKGNILERFSAQQFPDLHSELNLSSLELGDSALYFCASSVGSSGSADTQYFGPGTRLTVL.

This clone was observed once. The gene calls are TRBV15 and TRBJ2-1, with 12 bases aligning to TRBD2. The CDR3 has 14 residues. Germline CDR1 reads LNHNV; CDR2 reads YYDKDF (reference sequence). The ends lost 2 bases at V and 8 bases at J; junction bases unmatched: 1. CDR3 region: CATSRPSGRDEQFF. CDR3 sequence (DNA): TGTGCCACCAGCAGACCTAGCGGGAGGGATGAGCAGTTCTTC.

This chain connects TRBV30 to TRBJ2-7; TRBD1 matches at 9 bases. The CDR3 contains 15 residues. In germline, CDR1 is GTSNPN, CDR2 SVGIG (reference sequence). J was trimmed by 3 bases and V by 3 bases; bases with no gene match: 9. Here the CDR3 DNA reads TGTGCCTGGAGCCCGGGACAGGGCATAATCTACGAGCAGTACTTC. The encoded protein is CAWSPGQGIIYEQYF.

This sequence joins TRBV28 and TRBJ2-2, with D perhaps TRBD2 (5 bases). The CDR3 length is 13 residues. V was shortened by 6 bases and J by 5 bases, with 10 bases between the two germline ends. Germline-derived CDR1 and CDR2 are MDHEN and SYDVKM. The CDR3 DNA is TGTGCCAGCAGGAGGGTTGGAACCGGGGAGCTGTTTTTT. Translated, it gives CASRRVGTGELFF.

V is TRBV23-1 and J is TRBJ2-7; possibly TRBD2 for D (6 bases). TRBV23-1 is an ORF; its function is uncertain. Trimming removed 4 bases at V and 3 bases at J, with 16 bases between. The CDR3 is made up of 15 amino acids. The CDR3 spells CASSLMSQEGYEQYF. The CDR3 bases are TGCGCCAGCAGTCTGATGTCCCAGGAGGGCTACGAGCAGTACTTC.

V and J are TRBV5-4 and TRBJ2-3; D ambiguous. CDR3 length equals 14 residues. Per germline, CDR1 SGHNT and CDR2 YYREEE (reference sequence). V lost 3 bases, J lost 4 bases, and 12 bases lay in between. CDR3 region: CASSSTGSPDTQYF. CDR3 bases: TGTGCCAGCAGCTCAACCGGGTCCCCAGATACGCAGTATTTT. Looking up the rest from reference TRBV5-4 and TRBJ2-3 gives the full variable domain: ETGVTQSPTHLIKTRGQQVTLRCSSQSGHNTVSWYQQALGQGPQFIFQYYREEENGRGNFPPRFSGLQFPNYSSELNVNALELDDSALYLCASSSTGSPDTQYFGPGTRLTVL.

The chain carries TRBV5-6 and TRBJ1-1; maybe TRBD1 (5 bases). V gave up 0 bases and J gave up 0 bases, with 9 bases separating them. CDR3 size: 15 residues. CDR1 and CDR2 from the germline V gene are SGHDT and YYEEEE. Here the CDR3 reads CASSLAGPMNTEAFF. The CDR3 DNA reads as TGTGCCAGCAGCTTGGCGGGGCCCATGAACACTGAAGCTTTCTTT.

The chain combines TRBV28 with TRBJ1-2, with D hard to call. Germline V gives CDR1 MDHEN, CDR2 SYDVKM. With 2 bases removed from V and 5 bases from J, the gap between germline ends came to 9 bases. This CDR3 spans 13 amino acids. The CDR3 region has the DNA TGTGCCAGCAGTTTAGACAAGATATATGGCTACACCTTC. It yields the protein CASSLDKIYGYTF.

The rearrangement links TRBV6-5 to TRBJ1-5, with a possible D match to TRBD1 (5 bases). Trimming stripped 2 bases from V and 8 bases from J, with 13 bases between. CDR1 and CDR2 from the germline V gene are MNHEY and SVGAGI. This CDR3 is built from 14 residues. The CDR3 bases are TGTGCCAGCAGTTACGACGGGACGAAGGAGCCCCAGCATTTT. It encodes CASSYDGTKEPQHF.

CDR3 DNA: TGTGCCAGCAGCCAAGACGACAGGGGAAATTCACCCCTCCACTTT. Translating gives CASSQDDRGNSPLHF. The J gene is TRBJ1-6, the V gene TRBV7-3, with 8 bases matching TRBD1. The CDR3 has 15 residues. The V segment lost 5 bases and the J segment 7 bases; nucleotides outside the gene matches: 7. Germline V gene lookup returns CDR1 SGHTA and CDR2 FQGTGA.

CDR3 protein: CASSLESGGTEAFF. DNA for the CDR3: TGTGCCAGCAGCTTAGAGTCTGGAGGCACTGAAGCTTTCTTT. The chain combines TRBV11-2 with TRBJ1-1; D gene uncertain. The CDR3 extends over 14 amino acids. Germline lookup yields CDR1 SGHAT and CDR2 FQNNGV. V lost 0 bases and J 4 bases, leaving 9 bases between the germline ends. The complete variable domain, with remaining parts taken from reference TRBV11-2 and TRBJ1-1, reads EAGVAQSPRYKIIEKRQSVAFWCNPISGHATLYWYQQILGQGPKLLIQFQNNGVVDDSQLPKDRFSAERLKGVDSTLKIQPAKLEDSAVYLCASSLESGGTEAFFGQGTRLTVV.